This TCR beta chain was documented in a study of cytomegalovirus exposure and HLA in healthy donors. Findings and limits, study-wide: Analysis performed later found under 20,000 TCR beta sequences associated with HLA alleles at 0.05 false discovery rate. The number of N-insertions in an Asian-associated ancestry cluster was reportedly below the approximately 700-donor mean in a later analysis.

Germline V gene data show CDR1 as SGHRS and CDR2 as YFSETQ. The J segment lost 2 bases and the V segment lost 5 bases, leaving 7 bases of the junction unmatched. The CDR3 has 16 residues. 13 Jbeta primers and 60 Vbeta primers were used for the PCR. Measured with immunoSEQ multiplex PCR; TCRdb has only the in-frame clones, and not every one. The sample lists hundreds of thousands of clones, nearly 80% occurring once. Concerning this clone: Antigen: not known.

The chain has TRBV5-1 and TRBJ2-3; TRBD2 aligns across 11 bases. The specimen sequenced was PBMCs. The receptor was derived from a male donor in good health and CMV-seronegative. The CDR3 spells CASRLTSGASTDTQYF. CDR3 nucleotide sequence: TGCGCCAGCAGGTTGACTAGCGGGGCTTCCACAGATACGCAGTATTTT.